The 6 T cell receptor beta chains below were found in one sample sequenced in a study of T cell responses to AZD1222 COVID-19 vaccine. TCRdb's table, derived via immunoSEQ multiplex PCR, lists solely in-frame clones and lacks some. The data contain fewer than 80,000 clones, more than 65% of them singletons. Sample: peripheral blood, taken on day 0 of MenACWY control vaccination. The receptor set was obtained from an adult in good health.

In the case of this clone: This could be a read error, since a much larger clone is one nucleotide away. The sample carries other DNA sequences with the same CDR3. V and J are TRBV21-1 and TRBJ1-3. TRBV21-1 is deemed a pseudogene. This CDR3 spans 11 amino acids. CDR3 region: CASSKGNTIYF. In DNA, the CDR3 is TGTGCCAGTAGCAAGGGAAACACCATATATTTT.

The genes are TRBV30 and TRBJ2-1, with 10 positions matching TRBD1. Germline CDR1 is GTSNPN and CDR2 is SVGIG (reference sequence). V trimming: 2 bases; J trimming: 3 bases; junction bases outside the gene matches: 16. The CDR3 spans 19 residues. The CDR3 DNA sequence: TGTGCCTGGAGTAAGAGGTGGAGGGACAGGGGACTTATCTACAATGAGCAGTTCTTC. It translates to CAWSKRWRDRGLIYNEQFF.

The chain employs TRBV2 and TRBJ1-1; D is possibly TRBD1 (5 bases). The germline V and J ends were trimmed by 4 bases and 6 bases, with 15 bases remaining between them. CDR3 length: 14 residues. Germline lookup yields CDR1 SNHLY and CDR2 FYNNEI. CDR3 region: CASSATVSNAEAFF. CDR3 bases: TGTGCCAGCAGTGCGACAGTTAGCAACGCTGAAGCTTTCTTT. The full variable domain, its missing parts supplied by reference TRBV2 and TRBJ1-1, is EPEVTQTPSHQVTQMGQEVILRCVPISNHLYFYWYRQILGQKVEFLVSFYNNEISEKSEIFDDQFSVERPDGSNFTLKIRSTKLEDSAMYFCASSATVSNAEAFFGQGTRLTVV.

This clone is deemed medium-sized. The chain couples TRBV5-1 to TRBJ1-3; 7 nucleotides line up with TRBD1. Germline CDR1 reads SGHRS; CDR2 reads YFSETQ. J was trimmed by 0 bases and V by 1 base; bases with no gene match: 4. The CDR3 runs 16 residues. The CDR3 bases are TGCGCCAGCAGCTTGTCGACAGGGAGCTCTGGAAACACCATATATTTT. Translation: CASSLSTGSSGNTIYF. The full variable domain, in which reference TRBV5-1 and TRBJ1-3 provide the parts outside the CDR3, is KAGVTQTPRYLIKTRGQQVTLSCSPISGHRSVSWYQQTPGQGLQFLFEYFSETQRNKGNFPGRFSGRQFSNSRSEMNVSTLELGDSALYLCASSLSTGSSGNTIYFGEGSWLTVV.

The chain couples TRBV9 to TRBJ2-1, with TRBD1 matching over 11 bases. Germline V CDR1 and CDR2: SGDLS, YYNGEE. This CDR3 has 13 amino acids. V shed 4 bases, J shed 15 bases, and the junction held 9 bases outside the gene matches. The CDR3 sequence is CASSPERTGGSFF. The CDR3 coding sequence is TGTGCCAGCAGCCCCGAAAGGACAGGGGGCTCGTTCTTC.

The chain is built from TRBV6-2 or TRBV6-3 and TRBJ2-3, with 12 bases that match TRBD2. V shed 6 bases, J shed 9 bases, and the junction held 7 bases outside the gene matches. The CDR3 consists of 14 residues. Germline V CDR1 and CDR2: MNHEY, SVGEGT. The CDR3 region has the DNA TGTGCCAGCAGCCTTCCTAGCGGGGGGGCGACGCAGTATTTT. It specifies CASSLPSGGATQYF.